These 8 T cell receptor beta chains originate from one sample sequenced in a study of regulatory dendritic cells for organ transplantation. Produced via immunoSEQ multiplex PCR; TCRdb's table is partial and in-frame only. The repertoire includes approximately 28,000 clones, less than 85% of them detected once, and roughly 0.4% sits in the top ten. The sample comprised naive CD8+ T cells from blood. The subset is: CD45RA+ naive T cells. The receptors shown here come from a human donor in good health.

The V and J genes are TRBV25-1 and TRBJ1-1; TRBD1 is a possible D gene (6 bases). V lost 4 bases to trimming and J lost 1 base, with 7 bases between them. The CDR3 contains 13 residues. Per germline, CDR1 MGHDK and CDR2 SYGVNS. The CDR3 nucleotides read TGTGCCAGCAGTGTGGGACAGAACACTGAAGCTTTCTTT. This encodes CASSVGQNTEAFF.

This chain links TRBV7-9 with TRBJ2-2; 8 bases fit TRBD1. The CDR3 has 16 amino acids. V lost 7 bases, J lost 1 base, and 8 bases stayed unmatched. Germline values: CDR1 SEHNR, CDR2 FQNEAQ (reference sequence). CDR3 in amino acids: CASNIAGTGNTGELFF. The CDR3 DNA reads TGTGCCAGCAACATCGCCGGGACAGGGAACACCGGGGAGCTGTTTTTT. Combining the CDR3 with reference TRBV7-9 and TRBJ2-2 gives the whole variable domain DTGVSQNPRHKITKRGQNVTFRCDPISEHNRLYWYRQTLGQGPEFLTYFQNEAQLEKSRLLSDRFSAERPKGSFSTLEIQRTEQGDSAMYLCASNIAGTGNTGELFFGEGSRLTVL.

The CDR3 protein is CASSSGAGGRTDTQYF. The CDR3, as DNA: TGTGCCAGCAGCTCCGGAGCAGGGGGCCGAACAGATACGCAGTATTTT. This sequence joins TRBV7-9 and TRBJ2-3, with TRBD1 matching over 8 bases. CDR1 and CDR2 from the germline V gene are SEHNR and FQNEAQ (reference sequence). The CDR3 consists of 16 residues. V dropped 4 bases and J dropped 3; count of bases not matched to a gene: 9.

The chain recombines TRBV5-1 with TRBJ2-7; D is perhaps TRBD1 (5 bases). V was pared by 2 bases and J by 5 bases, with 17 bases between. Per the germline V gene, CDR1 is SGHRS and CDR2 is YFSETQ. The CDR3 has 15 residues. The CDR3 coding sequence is TGCGCCAGCAGCTTTCGGCAGGGCGGAGTCGACGAGCAGTACTTC. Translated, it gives CASSFRQGGVDEQYF.

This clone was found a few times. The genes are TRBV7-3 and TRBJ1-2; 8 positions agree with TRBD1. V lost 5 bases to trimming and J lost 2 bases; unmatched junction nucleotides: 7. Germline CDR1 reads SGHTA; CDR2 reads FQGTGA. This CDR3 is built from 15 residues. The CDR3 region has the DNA TGTGCCAGCAGCCCGACAGGGGTGGAGAACTATGGCTACACCTTC. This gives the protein CASSPTGVENYGYTF.

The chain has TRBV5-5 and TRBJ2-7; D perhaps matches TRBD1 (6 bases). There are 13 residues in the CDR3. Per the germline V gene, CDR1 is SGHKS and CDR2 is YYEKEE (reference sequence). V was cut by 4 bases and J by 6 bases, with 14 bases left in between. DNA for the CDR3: TGTGCCAGCAGCCAAGGGGGTAGGGCCGAGCAGTACTTC. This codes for CASSQGGRAEQYF.

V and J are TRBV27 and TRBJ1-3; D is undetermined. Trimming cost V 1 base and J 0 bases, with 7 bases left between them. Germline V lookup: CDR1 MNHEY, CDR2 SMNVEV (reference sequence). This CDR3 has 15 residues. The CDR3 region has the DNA TGTGCCAGCAGTTTATATCCGGGCTCTGGAAACACCATATATTTT. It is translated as CASSLYPGSGNTIYF.

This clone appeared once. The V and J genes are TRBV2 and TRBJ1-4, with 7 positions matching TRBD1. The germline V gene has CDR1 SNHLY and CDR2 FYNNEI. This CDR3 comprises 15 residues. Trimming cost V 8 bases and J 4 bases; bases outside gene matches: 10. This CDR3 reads CASGGDSSLNEKLFF. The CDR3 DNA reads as TGTGCCAGCGGTGGGGACAGCTCACTTAATGAAAAACTGTTTTTT.